The rows below give T cell receptor beta chains drawn from one sample of a study of post-analysis software for immune sequencing data. Using its own MiXCR run on the PCR reads, TCRdb lists one record per CDR3 protein. The repertoire holds some 700,000 distinct CDR3 sequences, 55% to 60% seen once, with over 9% in the top ten. Sequenced material: blood. These receptors were collected from a girl aged 2 to 9 with multiple sclerosis. The CDR3 runs from the conserved cysteine through the conserved F or W.

TRBJ2-1 | TRBV7-3 | CASSLIRGGQNEQFF
. | TRBV15 | CATSLTGGHEQYF
TRBJ2-6 | TRBV12-3/TRBV12-4 | CASSLGPGPFGANVLTF
TRBJ2-1 | TRBV27 | CASNIGGALYNEQFF
TRBJ2-3 | TRBV6-1 | CASNPDTRTDTQYF
TRBJ2-1 | TRBV20-1 | CSARDNSGWWLSRPNEQFF
TRBJ2-6 | TRBV6-2/TRBV6-3 | CASSYPEGLRTPSGANVLTF
TRBJ2-5 | TRBV12-3/TRBV12-4 | CASSLELVEETQYF
TRBJ2-7 | TRBV10-3 | CAISRTSGASGRGHSSYEQYF
TRBJ2-1 | TRBV15 | CATSRGLAGDNEQFF
TRBJ1-4 | TRBV4-2 | CASSQDQGGGNEKLFF
TRBJ1-6 | TRBV27 | CASSFVGAYNSPLHF
TRBJ1-5 | TRBV27 | CASSRGGDNQPQHF
. | TRBV10-2 | CASSESTWGETQYF
TRBJ2-3 | TRBV12-3/TRBV12-4 | CATMLRGKVDTQYF
TRBJ2-7 | TRBV5-1 | CASSGIRGPRSEQYF
TRBJ2-3 | TRBV5-1 | CASSLAGAGVPTDTQYF
TRBJ2-3 | TRBV4-1 | CASSQAKLLRTDTQYF
TRBJ2-7 | TRBV12-3/TRBV12-4 | CASSSDRESYSYEQYF
TRBJ1-2 | TRBV13 | CASSYTGAHGYTF
TRBJ2-1 | TRBV5-1 | CASSYEGLAYNEQFF
TRBJ1-2 | TRBV5-5 | CASRRDGIYGYTF
TRBJ2-1 | TRBV7-3 | CASSPPRGQRSYNEQFF
TRBJ2-7 | TRBV20-1 | CSASSSGRTSYEQYF
TRBJ2-1 | TRBV7-2 | CASSFGRDGTYNEQFF
TRBJ1-5 | TRBV6-2/TRBV6-3 | CASSPHRTEPLGGNQPQHF
TRBJ2-2 | TRBV20-1 | CSAPSHTGELFF
TRBJ1-1 | TRBV5-1 | CASSPRPMNTEAFF
TRBJ2-1 | TRBV29-1 | CSVLRGTYNEQFF
TRBJ2-7 | TRBV7-9 | CASSLVGEDYEQYF
TRBJ2-1 | TRBV6-6 | CASSYGGGINNEQFF
TRBJ1-1 | TRBV7-2 | CASSSSPGRLEPFF